The 25 T cell receptor beta chains given below trace back to one sample, sequenced in a study of PD-L1 blockade in urothelial cancer. Clones were read by immunoSEQ multiplex PCR, and TCRdb kept only the in-frame ones, dropping some. The table lists about 20,000 clones, 88% of them singletons. The sample was PBMCs, taken around atezolizumab (anti-PD-L1) treatment. Receptor source: a man aged 45-60 years with urothelial cancer.

The chain couples TRBV30 to TRBJ2-3, with TRBD1 matching over 7 bases. V lost 3 bases, J lost 1 base, and 7 bases stayed unmatched. Germline assignment: CDR1 GTSNPN and CDR2 SVGIG (reference sequence). CDR3 length: 15 amino acids. As DNA, the CDR3 is TGTGCCTGGAGAGCGAGGGGGCCTGGCACAGATACGCAGTATTTT. This translates into CAWRARGPGTDTQYF.

The rearrangement uses TRBV27 and TRBJ2-7; D ambiguous. V was cut by 3 bases and J by 0 bases, with 6 bases left in between. The CDR3 is 13 amino acids. Per the germline V gene, CDR1 is MNHEY and CDR2 is SMNVEV (reference sequence). CDR3 coding DNA: TGTGCCAGCAGTTTTGCTAGCTCCTACGAGCAGTACTTC. Translation gives CASSFASSYEQYF.

This clone came up a few times. CDR3 residues: CAGGRAAYNEQFF. CDR3 nucleotides: TGTGCCGGGGGGAGAGCCGCCTACAATGAGCAGTTCTTC. The gene calls are TRBV7-2 and TRBJ2-1; a possible D gene is TRBD2 (6 bases). CDR1 and CDR2 from the germline V gene are SGHTA and FQGNSA. The CDR3 is 13 residues long. V was shortened by 11 bases and J by 2 bases, with 13 bases between the two germline ends.

The chain employs TRBV19 and TRBJ2-3, with D perhaps TRBD2 (6 bases). With 5 bases removed from V and 0 bases from J, the gap between germline ends came to 9 bases. CDR3 length equals 14 residues. Germline CDR1 LNHDA, CDR2 SQIVND (reference sequence). CDR3 loop: CASSAGYSTDTQYF. CDR3 DNA: TGTGCCAGTAGTGCGGGGTATAGCACAGATACGCAGTATTTT. Filled out from reference TRBV19 and TRBJ2-3, the complete variable domain reads DGGITQSPKYLFRKEGQNVTLSCEQNLNHDAMYWYRQDPGQGLRLIYYSQIVNDFQKGDIAEGYSVSREKKESFPLTVTSAQKNPTAFYLCASSAGYSTDTQYFGPGTRLTVL.

The chain carries TRBV30 and TRBJ2-7; a possible D gene is TRBD2 (5 bases). V lost 0 bases and J lost 0, with 15 bases in between. This CDR3 spans 16 amino acids. Germline CDR1 reads GTSNPN; CDR2 reads SVGIG (reference sequence). The CDR3 DNA follows: TGTGCCTGGAGTGTCCCACGGGGTCAATCCTCCTACGAGCAGTACTTC. Its protein product is CAWSVPRGQSSYEQYF.

The chain carries TRBV15 and TRBJ1-5, with D tentatively TRBD1 (5 bases). V was clipped by 4 bases and J by 4 bases, with 8 bases between them. Germline V lookup: CDR1 LNHNV, CDR2 YYDKDF (reference sequence). This CDR3 comprises 13 residues. CDR3: CATSTRQNQPQHF. CDR3 in DNA: TGTGCCACCAGCACCCGACAGAATCAGCCCCAGCATTTT.

CDR3 in DNA: TGTGCCAGTAGTACCCCGCCCGGGGACAAGCAAGAGACCCAGTACTTC. It codes for CASSTPPGDKQETQYF. The chain links TRBV19 to TRBJ2-5, with D possibly matching TRBD1 (6 bases). Between the trimmed V and J ends, which lost 4 bases and 2 bases, there was a span of 17 bases. The germline V gene has CDR1 LNHDA and CDR2 SQIVND (reference sequence). CDR3 length: 16 residues.

This chain uses TRBV6-5 with TRBJ2-2; TRBD1 agrees at 10 bases. CDR1 MNHEY and CDR2 SVGAGI come from the germline V gene. Unmatched junction bases numbered 4, after V lost 8 bases and J lost 1 base. The CDR3 contains 15 residues. The chain's CDR3 is CASFRTGGNTGELFF. The DNA of the CDR3 is TGTGCCAGCTTCAGGACAGGGGGGAACACCGGGGAGCTGTTTTTT.

In its sample, this clone was seen a few times. This chain connects TRBV10-1 to TRBJ2-7; a weak D match, TRBD2 (6 bases). The CDR3 runs to 13 residues. The germline V and J ends were trimmed by 6 bases and 9 bases, with 18 bases remaining between them. Germline-derived CDR1 and CDR2 are WNHNN and SYGVQD (reference sequence). The CDR3 here is CASSPSRGGGQYF. CDR3 bases: TGCGCCAGCAGCCCCTCGCGGGGAGGCGGGCAGTACTTC.

The chain has TRBV7-2 and TRBJ1-5; D remains ambiguous. The germline V gene encodes CDR1 SGHTA and CDR2 FQGNSA. The CDR3 covers 15 residues. V was clipped by 4 bases and J by 0 bases, with 10 bases between them. The CDR3 here is CASSSPRGSNQPQHF. The CDR3 bases are TGTGCCAGCAGCTCCCCGCGGGGTAGCAATCAGCCCCAGCATTTT.

This chain joins TRBV5-6 and TRBJ2-7; tentative D call: TRBD1 (6 bases). V gave up 2 bases and J gave up 2 bases, with 11 bases separating them. This CDR3 is built from 14 residues. Germline assignment: CDR1 SGHDT and CDR2 YYEEEE. The CDR3 DNA reads TGTGCCAGCAGCTTAAGGGGGAACGCCTACGAGCAGTACTTC. Its protein is CASSLRGNAYEQYF.

The J gene is TRBJ2-7, the V gene TRBV7-2, with 12 bases aligning to TRBD1. This CDR3 is built from 17 residues. Trimming removed 5 bases from V and 2 bases from J; junction bases left unmatched: 10. Germline V gene sequence: CDR1 SGHTA, CDR2 FQGNSA. The DNA of the CDR3 is TGTGCCAGCAGCACCCGAGGGGGGACAGGGGGCACCTACGAGCAGTACTTC. Its protein product is CASSTRGGTGGTYEQYF.

CDR3 nucleotide sequence: TGTGCCAGCAGCCGGACAGGGCCGAATTCACCCCTCCACTTT. Amino acids: CASSRTGPNSPLHF. This chain links TRBV9 with TRBJ1-6; 8 bases match TRBD1. The germline CDR1 and CDR2 sequences are SGDLS and YYNGEE. With 4 bases clipped from V and 7 bases from J, the junction kept 4 bases outside the gene matches. This CDR3 spans 14 amino acids.

In its sample, this clone was seen once. The V and J genes are TRBV5-1 and TRBJ2-1, with 9 bases that match TRBD2. Germline CDR1 is SGHRS and CDR2 is YFSETQ. J gave up 7 bases and V 0 bases, and 8 bases lay outside the gene matches. The length of the CDR3 is 16 residues. The CDR3 loop is CASSLGASGKWNEQFF. For the CDR3, the DNA is TGCGCCAGCAGCTTGGGGGCTAGCGGGAAATGGAATGAGCAGTTCTTC.

J is TRBJ2-7 and V is TRBV7-8; D is perhaps TRBD2 (6 bases). The V gene's germline CDR1 is SGHVS and CDR2 FQNEAQ. The ends were cut back, 5 bases at V and 0 bases at J, with 11 bases in the middle. The CDR3 is 14 residues long. CDR3 sequence: CASSLTRSSYEQYF. In nucleotides, the CDR3 is TGTGCCAGCAGCCTGACTAGGAGCTCCTACGAGCAGTACTTC.

This clone was found once. The chain combines TRBV28 with TRBJ2-5; 7 nucleotides line up with TRBD1. CDR3 length: 15 residues. Trimming took 6 bases from V and 2 from J; bases not matched to a gene: 9. The germline V gene encodes CDR1 MDHEN and CDR2 SYDVKM. In DNA, the CDR3 is TGTGCCAGCAGCCTCCGACAGGGTCCACAAGAGACCCAGTACTTC. Translating it yields CASSLRQGPQETQYF.

CDR3 region: CASSWGLARSYEQYF. The CDR3 DNA reads TGTGCCAGCAGCTGGGGACTGGCGCGCTCCTACGAGCAGTACTTC. The genes are TRBV13 and TRBJ2-7; a possible D gene is TRBD2 (6 bases). CDR1 and CDR2 (germline): PRHDT, FYEKMQ (reference sequence). The V and J ends lost 4 bases and 0 bases respectively, with 13 bases between them. CDR3 length equals 15 residues. The full variable domain, its missing parts supplied by reference TRBV13 and TRBJ2-7, is AAGVIQSPRHLIKEKRETATLKCYPIPRHDTVYWYQQGPGQDPQFLISFYEKMQSDKGSIPDRFSAQQFSDYHSELNMSSLELGDSALYFCASSWGLARSYEQYFGPGTRLTVT.

The gene calls are TRBV27 and TRBJ1-1; no clear D. Trimming removed 10 bases at V and 1 base at J, with 13 bases between. There are 13 residues in the CDR3. Germline CDR1 and CDR2: MNHEY and SMNVEV (reference sequence). The CDR3 DNA follows: TGTGCCACCCGAGGGCGGCAGAACACTGAAGCTTTCTTT. This sequence encodes CATRGRQNTEAFF.

The rearrangement joins TRBV2 to TRBJ1-1; D gene ambiguous. CDR1 is SNHLY, CDR2 FYNNEI, per germline. The CDR3 consists of 13 residues. The germline V and J ends were trimmed by 6 bases and 8 bases, with 16 bases remaining between them. The CDR3 bases are TGTGCCAGCAGGCTGGGCGTAAGCATGGAAGCTTTCTTT. Translated, it gives CASRLGVSMEAFF.

V is TRBV19 and J is TRBJ2-2; TRBD2 is a possible D gene (5 bases). This CDR3 has 14 amino acids. The germline CDR1 and CDR2 sequences are LNHDA and SQIVND (reference sequence). Trimming shortened V by 7 bases and J by 8 bases, and 17 bases separated the two germline ends. The chain's CDR3 is CASKDWGVGGELFF. The DNA for the CDR3 is TGTGCCAGTAAAGATTGGGGAGTTGGGGGGGAGCTGTTTTTT.

This clone was observed once. This chain uses TRBV13 with TRBJ2-7; possible D gene TRBD2, 5 bases. The CDR3 covers 15 residues. Per the germline V gene, CDR1 is PRHDT and CDR2 is FYEKMQ (reference sequence). The V end lost 0 bases, the J end lost 5 bases, and 14 bases lay between the germline ends. The CDR3 DNA is TGTGCCAGCAGCTTAGGGTCGGACGGGAAAAACGAGCAGTACTTC. As protein: CASSLGSDGKNEQYF. Variable domain in full (rest from reference TRBV13 and TRBJ2-7): AAGVIQSPRHLIKEKRETATLKCYPIPRHDTVYWYQQGPGQDPQFLISFYEKMQSDKGSIPDRFSAQQFSDYHSELNMSSLELGDSALYFCASSLGSDGKNEQYFGPGTRLTVT.

This clone has just one count. The chain joins TRBV29-1 to TRBJ1-2; 8 positions agree with TRBD1. Germline V gene lookup returns CDR1 SQVTM and CDR2 ANQGSEA. This CDR3 region has 12 residues. With 7 bases clipped from V and 6 bases from J, the junction kept 7 bases outside the gene matches. This chain's CDR3 is CSAATGGHGYTF. The DNA of the CDR3 is TGCAGCGCCGCCACAGGGGGACATGGCTACACCTTC.

The genes are TRBV9 and TRBJ2-2, with 9 bases lining up with TRBD2. CDR1 and CDR2 from the germline V gene are SGDLS and YYNGEE. J lost 7 bases, V lost 0 bases, and 7 bases had no gene match. The CDR3 has 16 amino acids. CDR3 nucleotide sequence: TGTGCCAGCAGCGTAGTTAGCGGGAGTTTCGGCGGGGAGCTGTTTTTT. Protein sequence: CASSVVSGSFGGELFF.

This chain joins TRBV5-8 and TRBJ2-2; 8 positions agree with TRBD2. Germline trimming cut 6 bases from V and 1 base from J; bases unmatched to any gene: 11. The CDR3 runs to 17 residues. Germline CDR1 and CDR2: SGHTS and YDEGEE. CDR3 bases: TGTGCCAGCACCCTGGTACGGCTAGCGGGGAACACCGGGGAGCTGTTTTTT. Translating it yields CASTLVRLAGNTGELFF.

The chain combines TRBV30 with TRBJ2-7; D is possibly TRBD2 (6 bases). CDR1 is GTSNPN, CDR2 SVGIG, per germline (reference sequence). Trimming pared 5 bases from V and 0 bases from J, leaving 17 bases between. CDR3 length equals 15 residues. This CDR3 is CAWSPSSVPSYEQYF. The CDR3 region has the DNA TGTGCCTGGTCGCCCTCTAGCGTCCCCTCCTACGAGCAGTACTTC.